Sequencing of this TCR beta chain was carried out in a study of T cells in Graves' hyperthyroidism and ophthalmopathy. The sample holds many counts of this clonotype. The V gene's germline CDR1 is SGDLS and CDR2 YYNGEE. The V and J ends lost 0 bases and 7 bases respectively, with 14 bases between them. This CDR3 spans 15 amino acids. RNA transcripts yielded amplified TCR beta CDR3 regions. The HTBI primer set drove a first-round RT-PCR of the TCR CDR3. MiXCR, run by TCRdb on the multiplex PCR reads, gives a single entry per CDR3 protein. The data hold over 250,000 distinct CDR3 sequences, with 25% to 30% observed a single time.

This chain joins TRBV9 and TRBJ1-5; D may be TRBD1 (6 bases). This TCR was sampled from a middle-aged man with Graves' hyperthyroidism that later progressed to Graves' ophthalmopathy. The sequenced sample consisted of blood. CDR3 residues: CASSVGGGEKQPQHF. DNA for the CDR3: TGTGCCAGCAGCGTAGGAGGGGGAGAAAAGCAGCCCCAGCATTTT.